What follows are 17 T cell receptor beta chains derived from one specimen sequenced in a study of glioma-infiltrating T cells. The iRepertoire nested amplicon-rescue multiplex PCR amplified TCR alpha and beta CDR3s from RNA. Via MiXCR, TCRdb re-called the multiplex PCR reads, giving one row per CDR3 protein. The data show approximately 120,000 distinct CDR3 sequences, more than 20% seen once. The sample was glioma tissue, nonneoplastic brain tissue, or PBMCs (not recorded which). Receptors were obtained from a human donor with low-grade glioma or glioblastoma, undergoing nonglioma brain surgery, or in good health (not recorded which).

This clonotype came up many times. V gene TRBV3-1 combines with J gene TRBJ1-1; D perhaps matches TRBD1 (6 bases). There are 17 residues in the CDR3. V was cut by 1 base and J by 4 bases, with 19 bases left in between. Germline assignment: CDR1 LGHDT and CDR2 YNNKEL (reference sequence). The CDR3 sequence: CASSQAKPLKTGTEAFF. In DNA form, the CDR3 reads TGTGCCAGCAGCCAAGCCAAACCTTTAAAGACAGGCACTGAAGCTTTCTTT.

This clonotype was observed many times. V and J are TRBV6-4 and TRBJ2-3, with 11 bases aligning to TRBD1. J was trimmed by 4 bases and V by 2 bases; bases with no gene match: 5. Germline CDR1 is MRHNA and CDR2 is SNTAGT. The CDR3 is 16 residues long. This chain's CDR3 is CASSDRGGQGADTQYF. CDR3 nucleotides: TGTGCCAGCAGTGACCGTGGGGGACAGGGGGCAGATACGCAGTATTTT.

Points on this clonotype: A much larger clone lies a single base off, so this may be a read error. The chain uses TRBV10-3 and TRBJ2-7; no reliable D call. This CDR3 region has 13 residues. Germline lookup yields CDR1 ENHRY and CDR2 SYGVKD. Here the CDR3 DNA reads TGTGCCATCAGTGAAGTAGGCGGTTACGAGCATTACTTC. Its protein product is CAISEVGGYEHYF.

This clonotype was seen ten or more times. The rearrangement joins TRBV4-3 to TRBJ2-1; 9 bases are shared with TRBD2. CDR1 and CDR2 from the germline V gene are LGHNA and YSLEER. With V trimmed by 1 base and J by 4 bases, 2 bases remained unmatched. The CDR3 sequence is 15 residues long. CDR3 region: CASSQALAGYNEQFF. The CDR3, as DNA: TGCGCCAGCAGCCAAGCTCTAGCGGGGTACAATGAGCAGTTCTTC.

This clonotype was seen just once. An end of the junction differs from the germline gene, which may be a read error. The chain carries TRBV28 and TRBJ1-4; possible D gene TRBD1, 5 bases. The CDR3 consists of 19 residues. Germline-derived CDR1 and CDR2 are MDHEN and SYDVKM. The DNA for the CDR3 is TGTGCCAGCAGTTTACAAGCAGGGAAAGGGAGTTGGGTTAATAAAAAACTGTTTTTT. Protein product: CASSLQAGKGSWVNKKLFF.

In DNA form, the CDR3 reads TGCAGCGTTGAAGGGTCCTCCTACGAGCAGTACTTC. Translating it yields CSVEGSSYEQYF. J is TRBJ2-7 and V is TRBV29-1; D is ambiguous. In germline, CDR1 is SQVTM, CDR2 ANQGSEA. The CDR3 has 12 amino acids. V lost 1 base, J lost 0 bases, and 4 bases lay in between.

This clonotype was counted many times. J is TRBJ2-7 and V is TRBV27; the D is unclear. CDR1 MNHEY and CDR2 SMNVEV come from the germline V gene (reference sequence). The V end lost 6 bases, the J end lost 5 bases, and 11 bases lay between the germline ends. The CDR3 totals 12 residues. This CDR3 is CASRRTGDEQYF. CDR3 DNA: TGTGCCAGCAGACGTACTGGAGACGAGCAGTACTTC.

Written as DNA, the CDR3 is TGCAGCGTCAGGACAGGGCGATCGTTCTTC. Translated: CSVRTGRSFF. The chain employs TRBV29-1 and TRBJ2-1; 8 nucleotides align to TRBD1. The CDR3 consists of 10 residues. The V gene end was trimmed by 6 bases and the J gene end by 15 bases; junction bases not matched to a gene: 7. Germline CDR1 and CDR2: SQVTM and ANQGSEA.

Ten or more counts support this clonotype. CDR3 loop: CATSGGESTDTQYF. The CDR3 coding sequence is TGTGCCACCTCAGGGGGAGAAAGCACAGATACGCAGTATTTT. The genes are TRBV10-3 and TRBJ2-3; 7 bases line up with TRBD1. The CDR3 is 14 amino acids. Trimming at V came to 10 bases and at J to 0 bases, leaving 7 bases not matched to a gene. Germline V CDR1 and CDR2: ENHRY, SYGVKD.

This clonotype was counted many times. V and J are TRBV7-2 and TRBJ2-7; D not resolved. CDR1 is SGHTA and CDR2 is FQGNSA in the germline V gene. V was pared by 5 bases and J by 2 bases, with 10 bases between. This CDR3 spans 13 amino acids. CDR3 bases: TGTGCCAGCAGCCCTCGTGGGGCCTACGAGCAGTACTTC. The encoded protein is CASSPRGAYEQYF.

A word on this clonotype: This may be a read error: a much more frequent sequence differs by one nucleotide. The chain links TRBV24-1 to TRBJ1-2; D gene uncertain. This CDR3 is built from 13 residues. The germline V gene has CDR1 KGHDR and CDR2 SFDVKD. The CDR3: CATSDLPGYVYTF. The DNA for the CDR3 is TGTGCCACCAGTGACCTCCCTGGTTATGTCTACACCTTC.

V is TRBV20-1 and J is TRBJ2-3; TRBD2 matches 7 bases. CDR3 length: 14 residues. V gave up 6 bases and J gave up 4 bases; unmatched junction bases: 10. Per germline, CDR1 DFQATT and CDR2 SNEGSKA (reference sequence). The CDR3 region has the DNA TGCAGTGCAAGCTTGAGGGCGGGAGCAGATACGCAGTATTTT. Translated: CSASLRAGADTQYF.

This clonotype came up many times. The V and J genes are TRBV6-2 or TRBV6-3 and TRBJ2-7, with D possibly matching TRBD1 (6 bases). The CDR3 length is 13 residues. Germline CDR1 is MNHEY and CDR2 is SVGEGT. V gave up 7 bases and J gave up 5 bases, with 15 bases separating them. The DNA for the CDR3 is TGTGCCAGCAAGGACAGATCCCGCCACGAGCAGTACTTC. Its translation: CASKDRSRHEQYF.

This clonotype showed up many times. The chain links TRBV12-3 or TRBV12-4 to TRBJ1-1, with a possible D match to TRBD1 (6 bases). V was trimmed by 4 bases and J by 1 base, leaving 10 bases between them. The CDR3 is 14 residues long. The CDR3 DNA reads TGTGCCAGCAGTTCCGGACAGACGAACACTGAAGCTTTCTTT. Protein sequence: CASSSGQTNTEAFF.

This clonotype was seen many times. The J gene is TRBJ2-3, the V gene TRBV5-1; 10 bases are a match to TRBD2. This CDR3 comprises 16 residues. Trimming cost V 0 bases and J 1 base; bases outside gene matches: 2. Germline CDR1 and CDR2: SGHRS and YFSETQ. The CDR3 sequence: CASSLGGTSGTDTQYF. CDR3 nucleotide sequence: TGCGCCAGCAGCTTGGGCGGGACTAGCGGCACAGATACGCAGTATTTT.

This clonotype was recorded at least ten times. The chain joins TRBV20-1 to TRBJ2-1; D call uncertain. Germline V gives CDR1 DFQATT, CDR2 SNEGSKA (reference sequence). The CDR3 has 15 amino acids. V shed 4 bases and J shed 2 bases, with 15 bases lying between them. The DNA for the CDR3 is TGCAGTGCTATGGTGGCGGAGTACCCCTACAATGAGCAGTTCTTC. Its protein is CSAMVAEYPYNEQFF.

This clonotype was seen once. The rearrangement uses TRBV20-1 and TRBJ2-3; 9 bases line up with TRBD2. This CDR3 region has 19 residues. The V gene end was trimmed by 2 bases and the J gene end by 14 bases; junction bases not matched to a gene: 29. Per germline, CDR1 DFQATT and CDR2 SNEGSKA (reference sequence). CDR3 sequence (DNA): TGCAGTGCTAGATCCCCTAGCGGGACCGGTAGGGGAGGCACAGATATGCGGTATTTT. It is translated as CSARSPSGTGRGGTDMRYF.